These 29 T cell receptor beta chains originate from one sample sequenced in a study of blood T cells in healthy people across ages (dated by TCRdb to the mid-2010s). Preparation of the library involved 5' RACE. Sequencing used an Illumina HiSeq 2500. A second PCR of about 6 to 12 cycles was run with a J-beta primer mix and a sample-barcoded 5' primer. Clones were called with MiXCR by TCRdb after fastp trimmed the public reads at Q25, and only in-frame beta chains were retained. Each record represents a unique CDR3 protein, reported with the most common genes and DNA among its rows. The sample table shows some 900,000 distinct CDR3 sequences, and about 30% are seen once. The ten largest clones add up to roughly a sixth of the sample. The sequencing input was blood. The receptors were sampled from a woman older than 75 in good health.

This clonotype appeared once. A read error is possible here, since a much larger clone lies one base away. Given the absence of the conserved phenylalanine or tryptophan at the CDR3 end, a read error is likely. V is TRBV10-3 and J is TRBJ2-5; 9 positions match TRBD1. The DNA end is more similar to TRBJ2-7, so the J call may be wrong. The germline CDR1 and CDR2 sequences are ENHRY and SYGVKD. CDR3 length: 15 amino acids. CDR3 loop: CAISETGQGLDEQYC. CDR3 nucleotide sequence: TGTGCCATCAGTGAGACAGGACAGGGGCTGGACGAGCAGTACTGC.

This clonotype was counted only a few times. A read error may be the cause here, since a much bigger clone is one base away. This chain connects TRBV5-1 to TRBJ2-1; weak D call: TRBD2 (6 bases). The DNA end is more similar to TRBJ2-7, so the J call may be wrong. CDR3 length equals 14 residues. Germline-derived CDR1 and CDR2 are SGHRS and YFSETQ. The CDR3 bases are TGCGCCAGCAGCTTGGGGCAGGACTACAATGAGCAGTACTTC. Its protein product is CASSLGQDYNEQYF.

This clonotype has at least ten counts. The V gene is TRBV4-3, the J gene TRBJ2-7, with D possibly called TRBD1 or TRBD2 (5 bases each). The CDR3 loop spans 14 amino acids. CDR1 is LGHNA, CDR2 YSLEER, per germline. The V and J ends lost 5 bases and 2 bases respectively, with 13 bases between them. CDR3 DNA sequence: TGCGCCAGCAGCACCCGGGACGGGCCCTACGAGCAGTACTTC. Encoded protein: CASSTRDGPYEQYF.

Ten or more counts support this clonotype. This sequence joins TRBV20-1 and TRBJ2-5; TRBD2 matches 9 bases. Germline CDR1 and CDR2: DFQATT and SNEGSKA (reference sequence). Germline trimming cut 3 bases from V and 1 base from J; bases unmatched to any gene: 3. The CDR3 extends over 14 amino acids. The chain's CDR3 is CSASGSGGQETQYF. The CDR3 DNA sequence: TGCAGTGCTAGCGGTAGCGGGGGCCAAGAGACCCAGTACTTC.

Ten or more counts support this clonotype. This CDR3 is CASLGGGGYTF. CDR3 sequence (DNA): TGTGCCAGCTTGGGTGGAGGTGGCTACACCTTC. The chain combines TRBV2 with TRBJ1-2; D is uncertain. Trimming removed 8 bases from V and 7 bases from J, with 11 bases in between. Per germline, CDR1 SNHLY and CDR2 FYNNEI. This CDR3 is built from 11 residues.

This clonotype was recorded many times. It may be a read error: a sequence one base away is much more abundant. The chain carries TRBV6-2 or TRBV6-3 and TRBJ2-3, with 8 bases lining up with TRBD1. V dropped 1 base and J dropped 5; count of bases not matched to a gene: 11. CDR3 length equals 17 residues. Germline CDR1 and CDR2: MNHEY and SVGEGT. The CDR3 protein is CASSYLTDRDRGDTQYF. The CDR3 coding sequence is TGTGCCAGCAGTTACTTAACGGACAGGGATCGAGGAGATACGCAGTATTTT.

About this clonotype: A read error may account for a junction end that differs from germline. The chain employs TRBV18 and TRBJ2-6; D is possibly TRBD1 (5 bases). The germline V gene encodes CDR1 KGHSH and CDR2 LQKENI. There are 17 residues in the CDR3. Written as DNA, the CDR3 is TGTGCCAGCTCACCACCGAGCCAGATCTCTGGGGCCAACGTCCGGACTTTC. This codes for CASSPPSQISGANVRTF. Supplemented by reference TRBV18 and TRBJ2-6, the full variable domain reads NAGVMQNPRHLVRRRGQEARLRCSPMKGHSHVYWYRQLPEEGLKFMVYLQKENIIDESGMPKERFSAEFPKEGPSILRIQQVVRGDSAAYFCASSPPSQISGANVRTFGAGSRLTVL.

This clonotype was recorded at least ten times. This chain connects TRBV2 to TRBJ2-7; D could derive from TRBD1 or TRBD2 (5 bases each). This CDR3 spans 13 amino acids. Germline V lookup: CDR1 SNHLY, CDR2 FYNNEI. Trimming took off 7 bases at V and 2 bases at J, with 12 bases between the two ends. The CDR3 DNA reads TGTGCCAGCACGAGGGACCTTCCCTACGAGCAGTACTTC. Protein: CASTRDLPYEQYF.

This clonotype appeared many times. The CDR3 sequence: CASTRDSSPDTQYF. In DNA, the CDR3 is TGTGCCAGCACCAGGGACTCCTCCCCAGATACGCAGTATTTT. V gene TRBV12-3 or TRBV12-4 combines with J gene TRBJ2-3, with D maybe TRBD2 (6 bases). The CDR3 consists of 14 residues. The V and J ends lost 7 bases and 4 bases respectively, with 15 bases between them.

This chain uses TRBV20-1 with TRBJ1-1; 9 bases line up with TRBD1. The CDR3 totals 14 residues. Germline loops: CDR1 DFQATT, CDR2 SNEGSKA (reference sequence). Trimming took 3 bases from V and 1 from J; bases not matched to a gene: 3. The CDR3 is CSASQGQGNTEAFF. In DNA form, the CDR3 reads TGCAGTGCTAGCCAGGGACAGGGGAACACTGAAGCTTTCTTT.

This clonotype was recorded at least ten times. The chain links TRBV6-1 to TRBJ2-6; D is possibly TRBD1 or TRBD2 (5 bases each). The CDR3 covers 18 residues. The V end was cut by 6 bases, the J end by 0 bases, with 18 bases between. Per the germline V gene, CDR1 is MNHNS and CDR2 is SASEGT. The CDR3 DNA sequence: TGTGCCAGCAGGGGAGCCTGGCAGGGCTTCTCTGGGGCCAACGTCCTGACTTTC. Its protein product is CASRGAWQGFSGANVLTF.

At least ten counts were recorded for this clonotype. The chain has TRBV20-1 and TRBJ2-3; 12 bases agree with TRBD2. This CDR3 is built from 14 residues. Trimming cost V 6 bases and J 1 base; bases outside gene matches: 2. CDR1 is DFQATT, CDR2 SNEGSKA, per germline (reference sequence). Here the CDR3 reads CSARTSGGTDTQYF. CDR3 in DNA: TGCAGTGCCAGGACTAGCGGGGGCACAGATACGCAGTATTTT.

The chain recombines TRBV4-3 with TRBJ1-2; no reliable D call. Trimming left V 4 bases short and J 5 bases short, with 11 bases between. Germline V gene data show CDR1 as LGHNA and CDR2 as YSLEER. The CDR3 loop spans 13 amino acids. CDR3 protein: CASSPQVGYGYTF. The CDR3 DNA sequence: TGCGCCAGCAGCCCGCAAGTGGGGTATGGCTACACCTTC.

The V gene is TRBV30, the J gene TRBJ1-2; D call uncertain. V lost 2 bases to trimming and J lost 8 bases, with 18 bases between them. Germline CDR1 GTSNPN, CDR2 SVGIG (reference sequence). This CDR3 has 14 amino acids. Here the CDR3 DNA reads TGTGCCTGGAGTCACGGGGTAGCGACGGAGGGCTACACCTTC. This codes for CAWSHGVATEGYTF.

The chain couples TRBV12-3 or TRBV12-4 to TRBJ1-1; TRBD1 might be the D (5 bases). V lost 4 bases and J 3 bases, leaving 9 bases between the germline ends. The CDR3 sequence is 13 residues long. This CDR3 is CASSSWGDTEAFF. CDR3 bases: TGTGCCAGCAGTTCCTGGGGGGACACTGAAGCTTTCTTT.

This clonotype was counted between two and nine times. The V call is TRBV7-2, the J call TRBJ1-1; TRBD1 matches 7 bases. The J segment lost 0 bases and the V segment lost 8 bases, leaving 9 bases of the junction unmatched. In germline, CDR1 is SGHTA, CDR2 FQGNSA. This CDR3 is built from 15 residues. The CDR3 DNA reads TGTGCCAGCGGACGACAGGGAACAATGAACACTGAAGCTTTCTTT. This gives the protein CASGRQGTMNTEAFF.

A note on this clonotype: This may come from a read error, since a much larger clone is one base off. The chain couples TRBV18 to TRBJ2-7; possible D gene TRBD1, 6 bases. Per germline, CDR1 KGHSH and CDR2 LQKENI. CDR3 length: 16 residues. V was trimmed by 2 bases and J by 7 bases, leaving 21 bases between them. This chain's CDR3 is CASSPGQGLLYNEQYF. The CDR3 nucleotides read TGTGCCAGCTCACCAGGTCAGGGGCTATTATACAATGAGCAGTACTTC.

This clonotype has ten or more counts. The V and J genes are TRBV5-6 and TRBJ2-5, with 11 bases fitting TRBD2. J gave up 5 bases and V 2 bases, and 11 bases lay outside the gene matches. Germline lookup yields CDR1 SGHDT and CDR2 YYEEEE. The CDR3 contains 17 residues. The CDR3 nucleotides read TGTGCCAGCAGCTTCCCTAGCGGGGGGCTCACTGCGGAGACCCAGTACTTC. The encoded protein is CASSFPSGGLTAETQYF.

This rearrangement joins TRBV12-3 or TRBV12-4 to TRBJ1-2; a possible D gene is TRBD1 (6 bases). V was pared by 2 bases and J by 4 bases, with 14 bases between. The length of the CDR3 is 15 residues. The CDR3 DNA reads as TGTGCCAGCAGTTTACAAAGGGGGTTTATCTATGGCTACACCTTC. It is translated as CASSLQRGFIYGYTF.

This clonotype was recorded many times. The chain is built from TRBV6-6 and TRBJ2-1; 11 nucleotides match TRBD1. The CDR3 runs 14 residues. V was pared by 5 bases and J by 6 bases, with 3 bases of the junction left unmatched. Per germline, CDR1 MNHNY and CDR2 SVGAGI (reference sequence). CDR3 bases: TGTGCCAGCAGTCCGGGACAGGGGGGCAATGAGCAGTTCTTC. Its translation: CASSPGQGGNEQFF.

In its sample, this clonotype was seen many times. The gene calls are TRBV3-1 and TRBJ2-1; D may be TRBD1 or TRBD2 (6 bases each). The V gene lost 1 base and the J gene lost 3 bases, with 10 bases spanning the gap. The CDR3 consists of 15 residues. Germline-derived CDR1 and CDR2 are LGHDT and YNNKEL (reference sequence). CDR3 residues: CASSQGRDNYNEQFF. As DNA, the CDR3 is TGTGCCAGCAGCCAAGGGCGGGACAACTACAATGAGCAGTTCTTC.

The V call is TRBV20-1, the J call TRBJ1-2; 12 positions agree with TRBD1. Germline V gene sequence: CDR1 DFQATT, CDR2 SNEGSKA (reference sequence). CDR3 size: 17 residues. With V trimmed by 0 bases and J by 8 bases, 13 bases remained unmatched. The CDR3 sequence: CSAREPGTGGVWEGYTF. In DNA form, the CDR3 reads TGCAGTGCTAGAGAACCCGGGACAGGGGGCGTTTGGGAAGGCTACACCTTC.

The chain combines TRBV18 with TRBJ2-1; unclear D gene. V gave up 1 base and J gave up 13 bases, with 14 bases separating them. Germline lookup yields CDR1 KGHSH and CDR2 LQKENI. The CDR3 loop spans 13 amino acids. The CDR3 DNA reads TGTGCCAGCTCACCACGGGCCCAAGAGACCCAGTTCTTC. It codes for CASSPRAQETQFF. Complete variable domain (other parts from reference TRBV18 and TRBJ2-1): NAGVMQNPRHLVRRRGQEARLRCSPMKGHSHVYWYRQLPEEGLKFMVYLQKENIIDESGMPKERFSAEFPKEGPSILRIQQVVRGDSAAYFCASSPRAQETQFFGPGTRLTVL.

This clonotype appeared a few times. This rearrangement joins TRBV6-2 or TRBV6-3 to TRBJ1-6, with D unclear. CDR1 is MNHEY and CDR2 is SVGEGT in the germline V gene. Trimming removed 6 bases at V and 5 bases at J, with 8 bases between. The CDR3 loop spans 13 amino acids. The chain's CDR3 is CASSVGHNSPLHF. CDR3 bases: TGTGCCAGCAGCGTCGGCCATAATTCACCCCTCCACTTT.

In regard to this clonotype: With a much larger clone just one base away, this may be a read error. The chain uses TRBV10-2 and TRBJ2-3, with D possibly matching TRBD1 (5 bases). CDR3 length: 15 amino acids. Germline V gives CDR1 WSHSY, CDR2 SAAADI. This CDR3 is CASSERRTFTGTQYF. CDR3 nucleotides: TGCGCCAGCAGTGAGCGCAGGACCTTCACAGGTACGCAGTATTTT.

This clonotype has at least ten counts. The rearrangement links TRBV9 to TRBJ1-2; tentative D call: TRBD1 (6 bases). CDR1 and CDR2 (germline): SGDLS, YYNGEE. Trimming pared 0 bases from V and 3 bases from J, leaving 9 bases between. The CDR3 extends over 14 amino acids. The CDR3 loop is CASSVGSGDYGYTF. CDR3 nucleotide sequence: TGTGCCAGCAGCGTAGGGTCAGGGGACTATGGCTACACCTTC. The full variable domain, with the rest looked up from reference TRBV9 and TRBJ1-2, is DSGVTQTPKHLITATGQRVTLRCSPRSGDLSVYWYQQSLDQGLQFLIQYYNGEERAKGNILERFSAQQFPDLHSELNLSSLELGDSALYFCASSVGSGDYGYTFGSGTRLTVV.

The chain combines TRBV20-1 with TRBJ1-5, with D uncertain. CDR3 length: 15 residues. V was trimmed by 0 bases and J by 7 bases, leaving 16 bases between them. The germline gives CDR1 DFQATT, CDR2 SNEGSKA (reference sequence). In DNA, the CDR3 is TGCAGTGCTAGAGATCAGCTACGGAGCGGGCAGCCCCAGCATTTT. It encodes CSARDQLRSGQPQHF.

At least ten counts were recorded for this clonotype. This chain joins TRBV5-1 and TRBJ2-1; D is undetermined. Per germline, CDR1 SGHRS and CDR2 YFSETQ. Trimming stripped 4 bases from V and 5 bases from J, with 19 bases between. The CDR3 spans 16 residues. The CDR3 DNA is TGCGCCAGCAGCCCCCGCGCCATGAACATTCACAATGAGCAGTTCTTC. Protein: CASSPRAMNIHNEQFF.

This clonotype has only a few counts. A much larger clone differs by one base, so this may be a read error. V is TRBV3-1 and J is TRBJ2-1, with D possibly TRBD2 on 7 matching bases. The J call could be wrong; TRBJ2-7 is a better fit for the DNA end. The germline gives CDR1 LGHDT, CDR2 YNNKEL (reference sequence). The length of the CDR3 is 16 residues. Here the CDR3 reads CASSQGRGPTYNEQYF. The CDR3 bases are TGTGCCAGCAGCCAAGGGCGGGGGCCCACCTACAATGAGCAGTACTTC.